The 24 T cell receptor beta chains given below trace back to one sample, sequenced in a study of circulating and synovial CD4+ cells in juvenile arthritis. Generated by immunoSEQ multiplex PCR, the TCRdb table keeps only in-frame clones and is missing some. The repertoire includes around 30,000 clones, 90% to 95% of them detected once, and roughly 0.69% sits in the top ten. Sequencing input: CD4+ T cells from blood. Source of these receptors: a human donor with juvenile idiopathic arthritis.

CDR3 nucleotides: TGTGCCAGCAGTTTAGGGACAGTAGATACGCAGTATTTT. Its protein product is CASSLGTVDTQYF. The chain has TRBV2 and TRBJ2-3, with 7 bases that match TRBD1. CDR1 is SNHLY and CDR2 is FYNNEI in the germline V gene. This CDR3 has 13 residues. After removal of 5 bases from V and 5 bases from J, the junction contained 4 bases not matched to a gene.

This chain links TRBV5-1 with TRBJ2-3; 9 nucleotides agree with TRBD2. CDR3 size: 15 residues. The V gene end was trimmed by 0 bases and the J gene end by 4 bases; junction bases not matched to a gene: 3. CDR1 and CDR2 from the germline V gene are SGHRS and YFSETQ. In nucleotides, the CDR3 is TGCGCCAGCAGCTTGGAGCGGGGGGCCGCAGATACGCAGTATTTT. Protein: CASSLERGAADTQYF.

The chain is built from TRBV18 and TRBJ2-2; D not certain. This CDR3 is built from 12 residues. V gave up 11 bases and J gave up 4 bases, with 11 bases separating them. Germline lookup yields CDR1 KGHSH and CDR2 LQKENI. CDR3 in amino acids: CADSASTGELFF. CDR3 bases: TGTGCCGACTCTGCTTCCACCGGGGAGCTGTTTTTT.

The table lists this clone with a count of one. This chain connects TRBV19 to TRBJ2-1; D unclear. Germline CDR1 LNHDA, CDR2 SQIVND (reference sequence). V was clipped by 3 bases and J by 7 bases, with 13 bases between them. The CDR3 contains 14 residues. This chain's CDR3 is CASSMSPALNEQFF. In nucleotides, the CDR3 is TGTGCCAGTAGTATGTCCCCTGCACTAAATGAGCAGTTCTTC.

This clone was seen only once. This chain uses TRBV7-9 with TRBJ2-3; 10 positions agree with TRBD2. Germline V CDR1 and CDR2: SEHNR, FQNEAQ (reference sequence). The CDR3 has 16 residues. Trimming cost V 4 bases and J 4 bases; bases outside gene matches: 8. The CDR3 nucleotides are TGTGCCAGCAGCTCCTCTAGCGGGAGCATTGCAGATACGCAGTATTTT. This gives the protein CASSSSSGSIADTQYF.

The rearrangement joins TRBV11-2 to TRBJ1-2, with unresolved D. CDR3 length equals 13 residues. With 0 bases removed from V and 4 bases from J, the gap between germline ends came to 6 bases. Germline assignment: CDR1 SGHAT and CDR2 FQNNGV. The CDR3 region has the DNA TGTGCCAGCAGCTTAGAGGGCAGCTATGGCTACACCTTC. Translating gives CASSLEGSYGYTF.

This chain joins TRBV5-1 and TRBJ1-3, with D hard to call. From germline, CDR1 is SGHRS and CDR2 YFSETQ. The CDR3 sequence is 15 residues long. The germline V and J ends were trimmed by 0 bases and 0 bases, with 7 bases remaining between them. CDR3: CASSLERASGNTIYF. The CDR3 DNA reads TGCGCCAGCAGCTTGGAGCGGGCCTCTGGAAACACCATATATTTT.

The chain has TRBV9 and TRBJ1-2; 10 bases match TRBD1. Germline V gene data show CDR1 as SGDLS and CDR2 as YYNGEE. V trimming: 4 bases; J trimming: 6 bases; junction bases outside the gene matches: 18. CDR3 length: 18 amino acids. CDR3 coding DNA: TGTGCCAGCAGCCCCCGTTGGGACAGGGGAACCAGTAAGGATGGCTACACCTTC. Amino acids: CASSPRWDRGTSKDGYTF. Based on the CDR3 plus reference TRBV9 and TRBJ1-2, the full variable domain is DSGVTQTPKHLITATGQRVTLRCSPRSGDLSVYWYQQSLDQGLQFLIQYYNGEERAKGNILERFSAQQFPDLHSELNLSSLELGDSALYFCASSPRWDRGTSKDGYTFGSGTRLTVV.

V usage is TRBV4-1 and J usage is TRBJ1-2; a weak D match, TRBD1 (6 bases). CDR1 and CDR2 (germline): MGHRA, YSYEKL. CDR3 length: 15 amino acids. The V end lost 5 bases, the J end lost 1 base, and 14 bases lay between the germline ends. CDR3 loop: CASSVGWTVNYGYTF. CDR3 nucleotide sequence: TGCGCCAGCAGCGTCGGATGGACAGTTAACTATGGCTACACCTTC.

This clone came up a few times. The chain joins TRBV19 to TRBJ2-3; D is possibly TRBD2 (6 bases). Germline V gene lookup returns CDR1 LNHDA and CDR2 SQIVND (reference sequence). CDR3 length: 14 residues. The germline V and J ends were trimmed by 4 bases and 3 bases, with 11 bases remaining between them. DNA of the CDR3: TGTGCCAGTAGTAGGGGAGGACTGACAGATACGCAGTATTTT. Translation gives CASSRGGLTDTQYF.

The genes are TRBV10-3 and TRBJ2-1; maybe TRBD2 (6 bases). The CDR3 runs 14 residues. The V end lost 0 bases, the J end lost 4 bases, and 7 bases lay between the germline ends. Germline V lookup: CDR1 ENHRY, CDR2 SYGVKD. CDR3 sequence reads: CAISESSGYNEQFF. Written as DNA, the CDR3 is TGTGCCATCAGTGAGTCTAGCGGTTACAATGAGCAGTTCTTC.

The V gene is TRBV7-2, the J gene TRBJ1-4; D might be TRBD1 (6 bases). The CDR3 has 15 residues. The V gene's germline CDR1 is SGHTA and CDR2 FQGNSA. V lost 5 bases and J 0 bases, leaving 10 bases between the germline ends. CDR3 in amino acids: CASSGTGTTNEKLFF. As DNA, the CDR3 is TGTGCCAGCAGCGGCACAGGGACAACTAATGAAAAACTGTTTTTT.

The CDR3 nucleotides read TGCAGCGTTGGCCAGAACAATCAGCCCCAGCATTTT. Protein sequence: CSVGQNNQPQHF. The chain joins TRBV29-1 to TRBJ1-5, with D hard to call. The CDR3 sequence is 12 residues long. Germline loops: CDR1 SQVTM, CDR2 ANQGSEA. V lost 4 bases, J lost 3 bases, and 7 bases lay in between.

The V call is TRBV19, the J call TRBJ2-5; TRBD1 is a possible D gene (6 bases). The end of the DNA is better explained by TRBJ2-7, so the J call may be wrong. CDR1 LNHDA and CDR2 SQIVND come from the germline V gene (reference sequence). This CDR3 has 15 amino acids. CDR3 amino acids: CASSPGQGRFYEQYF. DNA of the CDR3: TGTGCCAGTAGTCCGGGGCAGGGGAGATTCTACGAGCAGTACTTC.

This clone was found once. CDR3 DNA: TGTGCCAGCACCTCCCCAGGACAGGGGGTTTACGAGCAGTACTTC. This codes for CASTSPGQGVYEQYF. This chain connects TRBV27 to TRBJ2-7; 10 bases align to TRBD1. The germline CDR1 and CDR2 sequences are MNHEY and SMNVEV (reference sequence). CDR3 length: 15 residues. V gave up 7 bases and J gave up 4 bases; unmatched junction bases: 10.

The V gene is TRBV5-1, the J gene TRBJ1-5; D perhaps matches TRBD1 (5 bases). Germline CDR1 SGHRS, CDR2 YFSETQ. The CDR3 has 15 amino acids. Trimming stripped 2 bases from V and 3 bases from J, with 12 bases between. The CDR3 DNA sequence: TGCGCCAGCAGCTTCGACGGGACTACCAATCAGCCCCAGCATTTT. Its translation is CASSFDGTTNQPQHF.

The V and J genes are TRBV4-1 and TRBJ2-3; perhaps TRBD2 as D (6 bases). CDR1 is MGHRA, CDR2 YSYEKL, per germline. V was cut by 2 bases and J by 6 bases, with 21 bases left in between. The CDR3 sequence is 17 residues long. The CDR3 spells CASSQHYGGGTTDTQYF. The CDR3 region has the DNA TGCGCCAGCAGCCAACACTACGGAGGCGGGACGACGGATACGCAGTATTTT.

This chain links TRBV19 with TRBJ1-5; unclear D gene. Trimming took off 3 bases at V and 2 bases at J, with 11 bases between the two ends. Germline V gene data show CDR1 as LNHDA and CDR2 as SQIVND (reference sequence). The CDR3 is 15 amino acids. CDR3 sequence: CASSIGGPGNQPQHF. In DNA, the CDR3 is TGTGCCAGTAGTATCGGAGGGCCGGGCAATCAGCCCCAGCATTTT.

The CDR3 DNA reads as TGTGCCAGCAGCTTAGAGGAGGGCTCCTACAATGAGCAGTTCTTC. As protein: CASSLEEGSYNEQFF. The genes are TRBV7-2 and TRBJ2-1, with a weak D call TRBD2 (6 bases). The germline V and J ends were trimmed by 1 base and 0 bases, with 7 bases remaining between them. Germline values: CDR1 SGHTA, CDR2 FQGNSA. The CDR3 consists of 15 residues.

The chain links TRBV11-2 to TRBJ1-1, with TRBD1 identical over 7 bases. This CDR3 region has 15 residues. The germline CDR1 and CDR2 sequences are SGHAT and FQNNGV. J gave up 0 bases and V 5 bases, and 6 bases lay outside the gene matches. The CDR3 nucleotides read TGTGCCAGCAGCAGACCCGGGACAGTGAACACTGAAGCTTTCTTT. Protein sequence: CASSRPGTVNTEAFF. Full variable domain (remainder filled in from reference TRBV11-2 and TRBJ1-1): EAGVAQSPRYKIIEKRQSVAFWCNPISGHATLYWYQQILGQGPKLLIQFQNNGVVDDSQLPKDRFSAERLKGVDSTLKIQPAKLEDSAVYLCASSRPGTVNTEAFFGQGTRLTVV.

The CDR3, as DNA: TGCGCCAGCAGGGTCGGGGATACGCAGTATTTT. Its translation is CASRVGDTQYF. This chain links TRBV5-1 with TRBJ2-3; no clear D. CDR3 length: 11 amino acids. The germline CDR1 and CDR2 sequences are SGHRS and YFSETQ. With 5 bases removed from V and 6 bases from J, the gap between germline ends came to 7 bases.

The rearrangement uses TRBV5-8 and TRBJ2-7; TRBD2 agrees at 14 bases. J lost 2 bases, V lost 4 bases, and 2 bases had no gene match. Germline CDR1 SGHTS, CDR2 YDEGEE. There are 15 residues in the CDR3. This chain's CDR3 is CASSATSGRAYEQYF. The CDR3 region has the DNA TGTGCCAGCAGCGCGACTAGCGGGAGGGCCTACGAGCAGTACTTC.

The chain carries TRBV5-1 and TRBJ2-1, with D tentatively TRBD1 (6 bases). This CDR3 is built from 15 residues. Germline CDR1 SGHRS, CDR2 YFSETQ. V gave up 4 bases and J gave up 8 bases, with 19 bases separating them. CDR3 loop: CASSTLYDRRDEQFF. The CDR3 DNA follows: TGCGCCAGCAGCACACTATACGACAGGCGCGATGAGCAGTTCTTC.

DNA of the CDR3: TGTGCCAGCAGCGTAACCTCCTCTTGGGGGGGCAATGAGCAGTTCTTC. It is translated as CASSVTSSWGGNEQFF. The chain is built from TRBV9 and TRBJ2-1; the match to TRBD2 covers 7 bases. V shed 1 base and J 6 bases; nucleotides not matched to a gene: 10. This CDR3 is 16 amino acids long. Germline V gene sequence: CDR1 SGDLS, CDR2 YYNGEE.